A single sample gave rise to the 25 T cell receptor beta chains below, sequenced in a study of T cell responses to AZD1222 COVID-19 vaccine. Only in-frame clones appear in the TCRdb table, and some are missing; sequencing was by immunoSEQ multiplex PCR. This sample yields approximately 150,000 clones, of which approximately 89% are seen a single time; around 4% belongs to the top ten. This material consisted of peripheral blood, taken on day 0 of AZD1222 vaccination. The receptor set was obtained from an adult in good health.

The chain recombines TRBV18 with TRBJ2-1; D unclear. Germline V CDR1 and CDR2: KGHSH, LQKENI. The CDR3 consists of 14 residues. V lost 0 bases and J lost 6, with 9 bases in between. The CDR3 region has the DNA TGTGCCAGCTCACCACCGGGCTCGAGCAATGAGCAGTTCTTC. Amino acids: CASSPPGSSNEQFF.

The chain employs TRBV28 and TRBJ1-5, with D uncertain. This CDR3 spans 14 amino acids. Trimming took off 1 base at V and 1 base at J, with 5 bases between the two ends. Germline V gene data show CDR1 as MDHEN and CDR2 as SYDVKM. This chain's CDR3 is CASSLLRSNQPQHF. CDR3 nucleotide sequence: TGTGCCAGCAGTTTATTACGGAGCAATCAGCCCCAGCATTTT.

This clone has a handful of counts. The gene calls are TRBV28 and TRBJ1-2; TRBD1 matches 7 bases. Germline trimming cut 3 bases from V and 5 bases from J; bases unmatched to any gene: 9. Germline V gene lookup returns CDR1 MDHEN and CDR2 SYDVKM. The CDR3 runs to 15 residues. CDR3 nucleotides: TGTGCCAGCAGTTTTCTTAAAGGGGGCGAATATGGCTACACCTTC. Translated: CASSFLKGGEYGYTF.

The chain couples TRBV5-1 to TRBJ1-3; D may be TRBD1 (6 bases). The CDR3 totals 16 residues. Germline V lookup: CDR1 SGHRS, CDR2 YFSETQ. Trimming took 4 bases from V and 3 from J, leaving 17 bases between them. The DNA for the CDR3 is TGCGCCAGCAGCACCTCATCGGGGGCGAGTGGAAACACCATATATTTT. Its translation: CASSTSSGASGNTIYF.

V usage is TRBV11-2 and J usage is TRBJ2-1, with D hard to call. This CDR3 comprises 12 residues. CDR1 and CDR2 from the germline V gene are SGHAT and FQNNGV. V was shortened by 6 bases and J by 0 bases, with 3 bases between the two germline ends. DNA for the CDR3: TGTGCCAGCAGTCCCTCCTACAATGAGCAGTTCTTC. Protein: CASSPSYNEQFF.

This chain uses TRBV15 with TRBJ1-2; 9 positions agree with TRBD1. The CDR3 is 15 amino acids. Looked up from germline, CDR1 is LNHNV and CDR2 is YYDKDF (reference sequence). V was clipped by 5 bases and J by 7 bases; unmatched bases: 11. CDR3 coding DNA: TGTGCCACCAGCCAAGGAGGACAGGGGATCCGTGGCTACACCTTC. Protein: CATSQGGQGIRGYTF.

This sequence joins TRBV7-6 and TRBJ1-1, with 7 bases that match TRBD1. CDR3 size: 13 residues. J gave up 8 bases and V 1 base, and 4 bases lay outside the gene matches. Germline values: CDR1 SGHVS, CDR2 FNYEAQ. CDR3 sequence reads: CASSLDRGWEAFF. The CDR3 bases are TGTGCCAGCAGCTTAGACAGGGGCTGGGAAGCTTTCTTT.

The chain joins TRBV3-1 (or the pseudogene TRBV3-2) to TRBJ1-6; D perhaps matches TRBD1 (5 bases). Germline CDR1 LGHDT, CDR2 YNNKEL (reference sequence). This CDR3 has 12 amino acids. V gave up 3 bases and J gave up 11 bases, with 8 bases separating them. The CDR3 nucleotides are TGTGCCAGCAGCCAGAGGGACGCACCCCTCCACTTT. Translating gives CASSQRDAPLHF.

The chain couples TRBV5-1 to TRBJ2-5; D may be TRBD2 (6 bases). There are 16 residues in the CDR3. The germline V gene has CDR1 SGHRS and CDR2 YFSETQ. The V gene lost 0 bases and the J gene lost 0 bases, with 12 bases spanning the gap. CDR3 coding DNA: TGCGCCAGCAGCTTGGGTGGGACTGCGTACCAAGAGACCCAGTACTTC. Amino acids: CASSLGGTAYQETQYF.

The chain joins TRBV7-6 to TRBJ2-1; 8 nucleotides align to TRBD2. CDR1 is SGHVS, CDR2 FNYEAQ, per germline. Trimming took 4 bases from V and 6 from J; bases not matched to a gene: 8. This CDR3 is 15 amino acids long. The CDR3 bases are TGTGCCAGCAGCTACCGGGAGGGGGGAGCCAATGAGCAGTTCTTC. It translates to CASSYREGGANEQFF.

The table lists this clone with a count of one. The chain links TRBV5-1 to TRBJ2-7; TRBD1 might be the D (5 bases). Germline V lookup: CDR1 SGHRS, CDR2 YFSETQ. The CDR3 is made up of 15 amino acids. V shed 0 bases and J shed 2 bases, with 12 bases lying between them. CDR3 sequence reads: CASSLEWTYAYEQYF. The CDR3 nucleotides read TGCGCCAGCAGCTTGGAGTGGACATACGCCTACGAGCAGTACTTC.

The chain joins TRBV2 to TRBJ2-7, with 8 bases lining up with TRBD2. The CDR3 has 12 amino acids. Germline CDR1 SNHLY, CDR2 FYNNEI. The trim removed 6 bases at V and 3 bases at J, leaving 1 base unmatched. DNA for the CDR3: TGTGCCAGCAGGCTAGCGGGCTACGAGCAGTACTTC. Translating gives CASRLAGYEQYF.

The chain couples TRBV7-9 to TRBJ2-6, with 9 bases lining up with TRBD2. The CDR3 length is 19 residues. Unmatched junction bases numbered 11, after V lost 5 bases and J lost 0 bases. Germline CDR1 is SEHNR and CDR2 is FQNEAQ (reference sequence). The CDR3 DNA reads as TGTGCCAGCAGCCCCCAACGCGGGGGGGCCCTCTCTGGGGCCAACGTCCTGACTTTC. This gives the protein CASSPQRGGALSGANVLTF.

The chain has TRBV12-3 or TRBV12-4 and TRBJ2-3, with D unresolved. CDR3 size: 13 residues. V gave up 0 bases and J gave up 7 bases, with 8 bases separating them. CDR3 in amino acids: CASSLAKRYTQYF. Here the CDR3 DNA reads TGTGCCAGCAGTTTAGCCAAACGGTATACGCAGTATTTT.

The V gene is TRBV29-1, the J gene TRBJ2-2; D is uncertain. This CDR3 contains 12 residues. The germline V gene has CDR1 SQVTM and CDR2 ANQGSEA. V lost 8 bases and J 4 bases, leaving 11 bases between the germline ends. This CDR3 reads CSSWGTTGELFF. As DNA, the CDR3 is TGCAGCTCCTGGGGAACCACCGGGGAGCTGTTTTTT.

The genes are TRBV7-2 and TRBJ1-3; D gene unclear. CDR1 is SGHTA and CDR2 is FQGNSA in the germline V gene. Deletions cut 2 bases from V and 4 bases from J, with 6 bases between. This CDR3 is 13 amino acids long. In DNA form, the CDR3 reads TGTGCCAGCAGCTTATCGGTGGGAAACACCATATATTTT. Amino acids: CASSLSVGNTIYF.

The chain employs TRBV6-5 and TRBJ1-2; tentatively, D is TRBD1 (6 bases). V shed 10 bases and J shed 8 bases, with 20 bases lying between them. Germline CDR1 and CDR2: MNHEY and SVGAGI. The CDR3 extends over 13 amino acids. The CDR3 spells CATLRGREEGYTF. The CDR3 bases are TGTGCCACCCTCAGGGGCCGCGAGGAAGGCTACACCTTC.

The chain has TRBV19 and TRBJ2-7; D could derive from TRBD1 or TRBD2 (6 bases each). Per the germline V gene, CDR1 is LNHDA and CDR2 is SQIVND (reference sequence). The CDR3 has 19 amino acids. V dropped 5 bases and J dropped 4 bases, with 30 bases sitting between them. CDR3 region: CASSPQGGLTGTFGYEQYF. Written as DNA, the CDR3 is TGTGCCAGTAGTCCCCAAGGGGGACTCACCGGGACCTTCGGATACGAGCAGTACTTC.

The genes are TRBV10-3 and TRBJ2-1; D might be TRBD1 (6 bases). Germline CDR1 ENHRY, CDR2 SYGVKD. The CDR3 length is 15 residues. Trimming removed 0 bases from V and 4 bases from J, with 10 bases in between. The DNA of the CDR3 is TGTGCCATCAGTGAGTCGGTGGACAGATACAATGAGCAGTTCTTC. Its protein product is CAISESVDRYNEQFF.

This clone showed up many times. The rearrangement uses TRBV2 and TRBJ1-5; 9 nucleotides align to TRBD1. This CDR3 comprises 15 residues. The V gene end was trimmed by 6 bases and the J gene end by 1 base; junction bases not matched to a gene: 4. Germline V gene data show CDR1 as SNHLY and CDR2 as FYNNEI. The CDR3 reads CASRVQGASNQPQHF. The DNA for the CDR3 is TGTGCCAGCAGGGTACAGGGGGCGAGCAATCAGCCCCAGCATTTT.

The chain has TRBV11-2 and TRBJ1-2; D remains ambiguous. Germline V lookup: CDR1 SGHAT, CDR2 FQNNGV. The CDR3 is 15 amino acids. Trimming took 0 bases from V and 6 from J, leaving 14 bases between them. The CDR3 loop reads CASSLDRTMKDGYTF. The CDR3 nucleotides are TGTGCCAGCAGCTTAGATCGTACGATGAAGGATGGCTACACCTTC.

The chain has TRBV28 and TRBJ1-1; no firm D call. V lost 3 bases, J lost 11 bases, and 13 bases lay in between. The CDR3 has 12 residues. Germline-derived CDR1 and CDR2 are MDHEN and SYDVKM. The CDR3, as DNA: TGTGCCAGCAGTTTGGGTTGGGGAAAGGCTTTCTTT. Its translation is CASSLGWGKAFF.

This clone was seen just once. The rearrangement links TRBV24-1 to TRBJ2-7; 11 bases line up with TRBD1. With V trimmed by 4 bases and J by 6 bases, 7 bases remained unmatched. The CDR3 spans 15 residues. Germline V CDR1 and CDR2: KGHDR, SFDVKD. The CDR3 loop reads CATSDTGTGGLEQYF. The CDR3 DNA reads TGTGCCACCAGTGACACCGGGACAGGGGGGCTCGAGCAGTACTTC.

The chain recombines TRBV5-1 with TRBJ1-4; D perhaps matches TRBD1 (5 bases). The CDR3 covers 14 residues. Looked up from germline, CDR1 is SGHRS and CDR2 is YFSETQ. Trimming left V 1 base short and J 6 bases short, with 10 bases between. The CDR3 here is CASSLRGFDEKLFF. The CDR3 DNA reads as TGCGCCAGCAGCTTGAGGGGATTCGATGAAAAACTGTTTTTT.

The J gene is TRBJ2-1, the V gene TRBV7-2; D remains unclear. The CDR3 totals 13 residues. V was cut by 1 base and J by 8 bases, with 9 bases left in between. The germline V gene has CDR1 SGHTA and CDR2 FQGNSA. CDR3 in DNA: TGTGCCAGCAGCTTAGGAGTCTGGGATGAGCAGTTCTTC. Amino acids: CASSLGVWDEQFF. Using reference TRBV7-2 and TRBJ2-1 for the parts outside the CDR3, the full variable domain is GAGVSQSPSNKVTEKGKDVELRCDPISGHTALYWYRQSLGQGLEFLIYFQGNSAPDKSGLPSDRFSAERTGGSVSTLTIQRTQQEDSAVYLCASSLGVWDEQFFGPGTRLTVL.